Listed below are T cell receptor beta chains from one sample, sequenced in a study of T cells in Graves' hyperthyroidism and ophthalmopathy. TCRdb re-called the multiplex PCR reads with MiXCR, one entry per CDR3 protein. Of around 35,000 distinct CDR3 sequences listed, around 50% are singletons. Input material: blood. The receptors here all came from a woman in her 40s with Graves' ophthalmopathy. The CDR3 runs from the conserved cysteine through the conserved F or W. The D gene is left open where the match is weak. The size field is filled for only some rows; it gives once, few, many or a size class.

CDR3nt: TGTGCCAGCAGCTTGGGGGAAGGGGAACTGTTTTTT; CDR3aa: CASSLGEGELFF; abundance: medium-sized; len: 12; j_gene: TRBJ1-4; d_gene: .; v_gene: TRBV7-9
CDR3nt: TGTGCCAGCAGCTTTCTACCGGGACAGGGGGCTCAAGGAGGGGGCTACACCTTC; CDR3aa: CASSFLPGQGAQGGGYTF; abundance: .; len: 18; j_gene: TRBJ1-2; d_gene: TRBD1; v_gene: TRBV7-9
CDR3nt: TGTGCCAGTAGTCTCCGGGACAATGGAAACACCATATATTTT; CDR3aa: CASSLRDNGNTIYF; abundance: many; len: 14; j_gene: TRBJ1-3; d_gene: .; v_gene: TRBV19
CDR3nt: TGTGCCAGCAGGCCCGGGACAGGGTCGCACGAGCAGTACTTC; CDR3aa: CASRPGTGSHEQYF; abundance: many; len: 14; j_gene: TRBJ2-7; d_gene: TRBD1; v_gene: TRBV2
CDR3nt: TGCGCCAGCAGCTTGGGGGGGGCCTTTAGCAATCAGCCCCAGCATTTT; CDR3aa: CASSLGGAFSNQPQHF; abundance: many; len: 16; j_gene: TRBJ1-5; d_gene: .; v_gene: TRBV5-1
CDR3nt: TGTGCCAGCAGCTCGCTCAGGGCAGCCACTGGCGAGCAGTACTTC; CDR3aa: CASSSLRAATGEQYF; abundance: many; len: 15; j_gene: TRBJ2-7; d_gene: .; v_gene: TRBV7-9
CDR3nt: TGTGCCATCAGTGAGCTCCGGACTAGCGGGAGGGGCAATGAGCAGTTCTTC; CDR3aa: CAISELRTSGRGNEQFF; abundance: medium-sized; len: 17; j_gene: TRBJ2-1; d_gene: TRBD2; v_gene: TRBV10-3
CDR3nt: TGTGCCAGCAGCACTAGCGGGGGGGCGTACAATGAGCAGTTCTTC; CDR3aa: CASSTSGGAYNEQFF; abundance: .; len: 15; j_gene: TRBJ2-1; d_gene: TRBD2; v_gene: TRBV7-7
CDR3nt: TGTGCTAGTGGTTTTTCAGGGTATGGCTACGAGCAGTACTTC; CDR3aa: CASGFSGYGYEQYF; abundance: .; len: 14; j_gene: TRBJ2-7; d_gene: .; v_gene: TRBV12-5
CDR3nt: TGTGCCAGCAGTTCGGTGTGGAGTAGCGGCAACAATGAGCAGTTCTTC; CDR3aa: CASSSVWSSGNNEQFF; abundance: .; len: 16; j_gene: TRBJ2-1; d_gene: .; v_gene: TRBV2
CDR3nt: TGTGCCAGCAGCCAAGAACTCTCGGGACCCCTCTCACCCCTCCACTTT; CDR3aa: CASSQELSGPLSPLHF; abundance: .; len: 16; j_gene: TRBJ1-6; d_gene: .; v_gene: TRBV14
CDR3nt: TGTGCCAGCAGCTTTCACGAACATGGAAACACCTTC; CDR3aa: CASSFHEHGNTF; abundance: .; len: 12; j_gene: TRBJ1-2; d_gene: .; v_gene: TRBV7-2
CDR3nt: TGTGCCAGCAGCCAAGAACTTATAGGGGCACGGAACACTGAAGCTTTCTTT; CDR3aa: CASSQELIGARNTEAFF; abundance: few; len: 17; j_gene: TRBJ1-1; d_gene: .; v_gene: TRBV7-3
CDR3nt: TGTGCCAGCAGTTACTCCAGGACAGGGGCGAGCAATCAGCCCCAGCATTTT; CDR3aa: CASSYSRTGASNQPQHF; abundance: many; len: 17; j_gene: TRBJ1-5; d_gene: TRBD1; v_gene: TRBV6-5
CDR3nt: TGTGCCAGCTCACAAACAGGGGGGAACACTGAAGCTTTCTTT; CDR3aa: CASSQTGGNTEAFF; abundance: few; len: 14; j_gene: TRBJ1-1; d_gene: TRBD1; v_gene: TRBV18
CDR3nt: TGTGCCAGCTCACCCGTCAACTACAATGAGCAGTTCTTC; CDR3aa: CASSPVNYNEQFF; abundance: .; len: 13; j_gene: TRBJ2-1; d_gene: .; v_gene: TRBV18